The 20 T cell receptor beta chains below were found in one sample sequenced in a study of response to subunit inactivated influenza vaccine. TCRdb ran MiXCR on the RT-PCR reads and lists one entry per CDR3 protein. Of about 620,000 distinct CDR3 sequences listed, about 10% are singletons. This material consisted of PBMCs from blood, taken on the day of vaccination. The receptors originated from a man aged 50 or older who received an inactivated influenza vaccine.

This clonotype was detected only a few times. In DNA, the CDR3 is TGTGCCAGCAGTTACAAGGGAGGTGAAGCTTTCTTT. Protein product: CASSYKGGEAFF. The rearrangement joins TRBV6-5 to TRBJ1-1; unclear D gene. CDR1 and CDR2 from the germline V gene are MNHEY and SVGAGI. CDR3 length equals 12 residues. V was trimmed by 2 bases and J by 7 bases, leaving 8 bases between them.

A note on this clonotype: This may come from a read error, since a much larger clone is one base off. The CDR3 nucleotides read TGTTCCAGCAGTTACGGCATCTCCTACGAGCAGTACTTC. It encodes CSSSYGISYEQYF. The gene calls are TRBV6-5 and TRBJ2-7; no firm D call. The CDR3 consists of 13 residues. Looked up from germline, CDR1 is MNHEY and CDR2 is SVGAGI.

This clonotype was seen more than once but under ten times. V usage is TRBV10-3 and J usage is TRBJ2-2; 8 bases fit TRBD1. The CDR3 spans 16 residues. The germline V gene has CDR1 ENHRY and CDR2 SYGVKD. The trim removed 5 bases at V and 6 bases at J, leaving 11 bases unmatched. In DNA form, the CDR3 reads TGTGCCATCAGTAGATTGGACAGGGAGGATGCCGGGGAGCTGTTTTTT. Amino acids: CAISRLDREDAGELFF.

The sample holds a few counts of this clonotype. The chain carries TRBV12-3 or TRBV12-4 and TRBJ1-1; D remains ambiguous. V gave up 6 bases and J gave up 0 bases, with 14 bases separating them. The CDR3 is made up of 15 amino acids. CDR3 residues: CASSPSMGLNTEAFF. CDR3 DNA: TGTGCCAGCAGCCCATCCATGGGCCTGAACACTGAAGCTTTCTTT.

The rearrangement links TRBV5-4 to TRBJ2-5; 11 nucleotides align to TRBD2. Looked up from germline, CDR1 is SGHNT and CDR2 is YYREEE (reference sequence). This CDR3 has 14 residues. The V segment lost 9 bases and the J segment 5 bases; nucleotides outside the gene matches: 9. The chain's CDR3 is CAMSGTSGFETQYF. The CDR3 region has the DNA TGTGCCATGTCCGGGACTAGCGGATTTGAGACCCAGTACTTC.

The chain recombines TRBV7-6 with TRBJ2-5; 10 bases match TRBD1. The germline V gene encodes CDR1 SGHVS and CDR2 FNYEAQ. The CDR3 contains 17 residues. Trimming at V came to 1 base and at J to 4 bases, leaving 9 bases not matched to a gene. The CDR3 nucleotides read TGTGCCAGCAGCTTAGGTGGGGGACAGGGGAGGCGAGAGACCCAGTACTTC. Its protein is CASSLGGGQGRRETQYF. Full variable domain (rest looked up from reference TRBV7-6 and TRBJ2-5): GAGVSQSPRYKVTKRGQDVALRCDPISGHVSLYWYRQALGQGPEFLTYFNYEAQQDKSGLPNDRFSAERPEGSISTLTIQRTEQRDSAMYRCASSLGGGQGRRETQYFGPGTRLLVL.

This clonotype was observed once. CDR3: CASSLAGTRELFF. The CDR3 bases are TGTGCCAGCAGCTTGGCCGGGACTAGGGAGCTGTTTTTT. The chain combines TRBV7-2 with TRBJ2-2, with TRBD2 matching over 7 bases. Germline V gene sequence: CDR1 SGHTA, CDR2 FQGNSA. This CDR3 spans 13 amino acids. Trimming cost V 3 bases and J 9 bases; bases outside gene matches: 4.

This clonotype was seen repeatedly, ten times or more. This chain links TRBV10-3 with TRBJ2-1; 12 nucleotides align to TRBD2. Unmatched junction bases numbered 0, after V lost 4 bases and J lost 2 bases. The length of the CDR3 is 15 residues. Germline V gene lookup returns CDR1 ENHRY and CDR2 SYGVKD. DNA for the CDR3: TGTGCCATCAGTGGGACTAGCGGGGCCTACAATGAGCAGTTCTTC. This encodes CAISGTSGAYNEQFF.

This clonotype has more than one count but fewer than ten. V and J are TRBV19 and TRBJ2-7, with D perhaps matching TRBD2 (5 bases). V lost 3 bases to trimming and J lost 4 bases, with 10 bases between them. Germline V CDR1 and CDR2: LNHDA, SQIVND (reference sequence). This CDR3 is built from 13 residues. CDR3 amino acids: CASSMRVGYEQYF. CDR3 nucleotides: TGTGCCAGTAGTATGAGGGTGGGGTACGAGCAGTACTTC.

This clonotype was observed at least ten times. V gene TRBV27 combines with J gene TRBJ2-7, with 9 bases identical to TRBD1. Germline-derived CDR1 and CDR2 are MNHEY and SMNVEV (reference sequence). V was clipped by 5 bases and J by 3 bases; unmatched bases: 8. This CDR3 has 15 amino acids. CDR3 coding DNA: TGTGCCAGCAGTATAACCGGGACAGGGAACTACGAGCAGTACTTC. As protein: CASSITGTGNYEQYF.

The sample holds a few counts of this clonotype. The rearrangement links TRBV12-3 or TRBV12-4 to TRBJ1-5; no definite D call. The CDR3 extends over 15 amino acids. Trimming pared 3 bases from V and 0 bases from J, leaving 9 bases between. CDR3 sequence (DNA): TGTGCCAGCAGTTTTGTCCGCAGTAGCAATCAGCCCCAGCATTTT. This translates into CASSFVRSSNQPQHF.

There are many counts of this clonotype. CDR3 sequence (DNA): TGTGCCAGCAGTTTATCGAGCCCCCCCGGCCCTGAGCAGTTCTTC. It specifies CASSLSSPPGPEQFF. V is TRBV27 and J is TRBJ2-1; no definite D call. Trimming took 0 bases from V and 9 from J, leaving 15 bases between them. CDR3 size: 15 residues. Looked up from germline, CDR1 is MNHEY and CDR2 is SMNVEV (reference sequence).

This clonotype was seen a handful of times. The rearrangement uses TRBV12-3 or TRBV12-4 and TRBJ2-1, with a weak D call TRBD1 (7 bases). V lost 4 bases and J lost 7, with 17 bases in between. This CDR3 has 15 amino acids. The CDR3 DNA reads TGTGCCAGCAGTTGGACGACAGGGAGGTTGAATGAGCAGTTCTTC. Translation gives CASSWTTGRLNEQFF.

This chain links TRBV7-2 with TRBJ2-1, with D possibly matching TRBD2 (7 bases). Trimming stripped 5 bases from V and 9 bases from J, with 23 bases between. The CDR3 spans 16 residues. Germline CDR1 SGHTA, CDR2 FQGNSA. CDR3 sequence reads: CASSPFSGGPPAEQFF. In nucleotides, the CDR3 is TGTGCCAGCAGCCCCTTCTCCGGGGGGCCTCCCGCTGAGCAGTTCTTC.

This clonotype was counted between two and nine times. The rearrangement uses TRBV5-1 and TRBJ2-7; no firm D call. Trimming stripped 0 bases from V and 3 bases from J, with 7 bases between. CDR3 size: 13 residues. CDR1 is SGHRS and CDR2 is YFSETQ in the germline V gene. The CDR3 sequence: CASSLDQYYEQYF. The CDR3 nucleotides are TGCGCCAGCAGCTTGGACCAGTACTACGAGCAGTACTTC.

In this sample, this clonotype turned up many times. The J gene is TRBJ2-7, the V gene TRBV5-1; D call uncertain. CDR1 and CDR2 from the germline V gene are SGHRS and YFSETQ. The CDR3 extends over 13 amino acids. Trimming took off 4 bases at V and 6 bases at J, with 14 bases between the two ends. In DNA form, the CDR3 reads TGCGCCAGCAGCCCGGAAGGCCAAGCCGAGCAGTACTTC. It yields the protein CASSPEGQAEQYF.

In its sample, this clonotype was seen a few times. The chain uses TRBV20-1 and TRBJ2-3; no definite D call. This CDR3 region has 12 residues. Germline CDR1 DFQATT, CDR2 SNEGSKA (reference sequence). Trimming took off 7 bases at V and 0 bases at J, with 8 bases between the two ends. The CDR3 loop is CSVSGSTDTQYF. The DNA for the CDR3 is TGCAGTGTATCCGGGAGCACAGATACGCAGTATTTT.

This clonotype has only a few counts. The CDR3 loop is CASSQKTGSTQYF. CDR3 in DNA: TGCGCCAGCAGCCAAAAGACAGGGAGTACGCAGTATTTT. The J gene is TRBJ2-3, the V gene TRBV4-3; 7 bases agree with TRBD1. The CDR3 extends over 13 amino acids. CDR1 and CDR2 (germline): LGHNA, YSLEER. Trimming cost V 2 bases and J 8 bases; bases outside gene matches: 4.

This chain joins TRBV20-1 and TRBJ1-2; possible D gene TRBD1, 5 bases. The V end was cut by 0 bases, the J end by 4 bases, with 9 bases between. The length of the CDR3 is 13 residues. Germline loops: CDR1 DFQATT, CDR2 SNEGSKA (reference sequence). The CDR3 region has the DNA TGCAGTGCTAGAGATGGGGGTTCCTATGGCTACACCTTC. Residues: CSARDGGSYGYTF.

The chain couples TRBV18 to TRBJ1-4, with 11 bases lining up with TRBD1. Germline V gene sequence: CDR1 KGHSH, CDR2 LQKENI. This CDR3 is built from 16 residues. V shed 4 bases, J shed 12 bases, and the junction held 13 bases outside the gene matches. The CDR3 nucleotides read TGTGCCAGCTCACGAACCGGGACAGGGGGACCCGGGGAACTGTTTTTT. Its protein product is CASSRTGTGGPGELFF.